The clone carrying this T cell receptor beta chain has a handful of counts. The data are from a study of T cell changes during pregnancy in multiple sclerosis. V dropped 3 bases and J dropped 3 bases, with 5 bases sitting between them. This CDR3 region has 12 residues. CDR1 SGHDN and CDR2 FVKESK come from the germline V gene. Using immunoSEQ multiplex PCR, the repertoire was profiled, and TCRdb retains in-frame clones only, with some absent. The data hold 85,000 to 100,000 clones, with more than 85% observed a single time. This TCR came from a female donor with multiple sclerosis, enrolled in a pregnancy study. This specimen consisted of peripheral blood, obtained in the first trimester of pregnancy. This chain links TRBV14 with TRBJ1-2, with unresolved D. The CDR3 sequence: CASSHPYYGYTF. CDR3 nucleotides: TGTGCCAGCAGCCACCCCTACTATGGCTACACCTTC.